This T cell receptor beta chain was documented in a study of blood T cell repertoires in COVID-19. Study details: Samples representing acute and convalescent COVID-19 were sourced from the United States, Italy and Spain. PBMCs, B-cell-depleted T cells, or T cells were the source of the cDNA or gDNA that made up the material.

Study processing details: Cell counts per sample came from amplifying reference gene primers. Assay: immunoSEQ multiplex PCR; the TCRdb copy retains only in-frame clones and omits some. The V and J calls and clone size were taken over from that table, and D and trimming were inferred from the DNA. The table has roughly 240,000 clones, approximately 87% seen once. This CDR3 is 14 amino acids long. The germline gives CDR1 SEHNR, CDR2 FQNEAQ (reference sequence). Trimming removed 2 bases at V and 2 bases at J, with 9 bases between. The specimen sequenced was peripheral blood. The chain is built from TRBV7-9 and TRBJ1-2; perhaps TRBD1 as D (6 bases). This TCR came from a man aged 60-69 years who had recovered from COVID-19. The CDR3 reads CASSLNQGNYGYTF. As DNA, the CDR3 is TGTGCCAGCAGCTTAAATCAGGGGAACTATGGCTACACCTTC.